This TCR beta chain was observed in a study of human T cells and chemical hapten exposure. Concerning this clonotype itself: Its antigen is unidentified.

The time point: pre-sensitization, week 0. Noted treatment: therapeutic diphenylcyclopropenone sensitization with weekly scalp DPC. Only after blood had been drawn was each patch test applied. It was the library that attached unique molecular identifiers to individual cDNA molecules. In TCRdb, the RACE reads were re-called with MiXCR into one record per CDR3 protein. The table records 200,000 to 300,000 distinct CDR3 sequences, approximately 8.6% of them present only once. Study conclusions and caveats: Controls formed significantly fewer large CDR3 similarity clusters than expanded TCRs did.

This CDR3 is built from 14 residues. CDR1 and CDR2 from the germline V gene are MDHEN and SYDVKM. The V and J ends lost 6 bases and 2 bases respectively, with 14 bases between them. This receptor was obtained from a middle-aged woman with alopecia areata. Some clones in this sample may be carry-over from other donors' samples. The genes are TRBV28 and TRBJ2-7; the D gene is possibly TRBD1 (6 bases). Sequences were derived from whole blood, sampled in connection with sensitization to the hapten diphenylcyclopropenone (DPC). The CDR3 DNA reads TGTGCCAGCAGCACCCACAGGGTTACCTACGAGCAGTACTTC. Residues: CASSTHRVTYEQYF.